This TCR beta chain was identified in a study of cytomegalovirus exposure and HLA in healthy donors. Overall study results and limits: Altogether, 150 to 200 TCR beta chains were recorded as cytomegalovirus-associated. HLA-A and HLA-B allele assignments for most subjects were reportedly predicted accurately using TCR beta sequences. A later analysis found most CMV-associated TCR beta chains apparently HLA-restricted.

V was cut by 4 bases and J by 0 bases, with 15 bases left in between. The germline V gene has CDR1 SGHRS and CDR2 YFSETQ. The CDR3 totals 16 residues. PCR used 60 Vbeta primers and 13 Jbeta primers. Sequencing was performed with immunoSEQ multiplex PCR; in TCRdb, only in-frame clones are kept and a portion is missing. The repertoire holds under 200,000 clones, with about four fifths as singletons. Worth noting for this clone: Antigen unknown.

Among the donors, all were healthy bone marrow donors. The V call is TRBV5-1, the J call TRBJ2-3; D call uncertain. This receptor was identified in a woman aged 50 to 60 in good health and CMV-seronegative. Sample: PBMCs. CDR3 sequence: CASSRETGVSTDTQYF. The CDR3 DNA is TGCGCCAGCAGCAGAGAGACCGGAGTAAGCACAGATACGCAGTATTTT.